Here is one T cell receptor beta chain with its context. The CDR3 runs 16 residues. Germline V gene lookup returns CDR1 SGHTA and CDR2 FQGNSA. Trimming removed 5 bases at V and 7 bases at J, with 23 bases between. This sample stems from a study of blood T cell repertoires in COVID-19. The authors' processing: By means of reference gene primer amplification, nucleated cell counts were estimated. Generated by immunoSEQ multiplex PCR, the TCRdb table keeps only in-frame clones and is missing some. For V, J and clone size, that table is used; D and trimming come from the DNA. The sample has about 180,000 clones; roughly 82% are singletons.

The sequenced material came from peripheral blood. The chain uses TRBV7-2 and TRBJ1-2; weak D call: TRBD1 (6 bases). The origin of this receptor is a woman in her sixties or seventies with acute or convalescent COVID-19. The CDR3 sequence: CASSRPPGQTSSGYTF. CDR3 nucleotides: TGTGCCAGCAGCCGCCCACCCGGACAGACCTCTAGTGGCTACACCTTC. Full variable domain (missing parts from reference TRBV7-2 and TRBJ1-2): GAGVSQSPSNKVTEKGKDVELRCDPISGHTALYWYRQSLGQGLEFLIYFQGNSAPDKSGLPSDRFSAERTGGSVSTLTIQRTQQEDSAVYLCASSRPPGQTSSGYTFGSGTRLTVV.